The rows below give T cell receptor beta chains drawn from one sample of a study of T-cell memory formation after mild COVID-19. TCRdb called the 5' RACE reads again in MiXCR, with one record for every CDR3 protein. The repertoire includes approximately 430,000 distinct CDR3 sequences, more than 20% of them detected once, and less than 15% sits in the top ten. Material: PBMCs or a T cell subset sorted from them (not recorded which). All receptors derive from an adult woman who had mild COVID-19 (a few samples of this study predate the infection). Cell type and time point are not known. The CDR3 runs from the conserved cysteine through the conserved F or W. A D gene is named only where the DNA matches it firmly. The size of a clone is reported for some rows only, either as once, few or many, or as a class for expanded clones.

-,TRBV20-1,-,TRBJ2-7,CSASVDPSSYEQYF,TGCAGTGCTAGCGTGGATCCCTCCTCCTACGAGCAGTACTTC
-,TRBV20-1,few,TRBJ2-1,CSAGRARGSNEQFF,TGCAGTGCTGGTCGGGCCCGAGGCTCCAATGAGCAGTTCTTC
-,TRBV29-1,-,TRBJ2-7,CSVRTSGEQYF,TGCAGCGTGCGAACTAGTGGCGAGCAGTACTTC
-,TRBV7-9,few,TRBJ2-1,CASSLSENEQFF,TGTGCCAGCAGCTTATCAGAGAATGAGCAGTTCTTC
-,TRBV2,-,TRBJ1-1,CASSRTEAFF,TGTGCCAGCAGTAGGACTGAAGCTTTCTTT
-,TRBV7-9,few,TRBJ1-6,CASSLTRSPLHF,TGTGCCAGCAGCTTAACTCGGTCACCCCTCCACTTT
-,TRBV20-1,-,TRBJ1-3,CSASLGRLSGNTIYF,TGCAGTGCTAGCCTCGGTAGACTCTCTGGAAACACCATATATTTT
-,TRBV20-1,-,TRBJ1-2,CSAPEIAYGYTF,TGCAGTGCTCCAGAGATCGCCTATGGCTACACCTTC
-,TRBV7-9,-,TRBJ2-1,CASSRPRGDYNEQFF,TGTGCCAGCAGCCGACCCCGGGGTGACTACAATGAGCAGTTCTTC
-,TRBV4-1,few,TRBJ1-4,CASSQVDTPVELFF,TGCGCCAGCAGCCAAGTGGACACCCCTGTAGAACTGTTTTTT
-,TRBV2,few,TRBJ2-6,CASSYNVLTF,TGTGCCAGCAGTTATAACGTCCTGACTTTC
-,TRBV9,-,TRBJ2-1,CASSGGSGYNEQFF,TGTGCCAGCAGCGGAGGTAGCGGCTACAATGAGCAGTTCTTC
-,TRBV7-2,few,TRBJ2-2,CASSATSGVLFGELFF,TGTGCCAGCAGCGCAACATCGGGGGTATTGTTCGGGGAGCTGTTTTTT
TRBD2,TRBV5-6,few,TRBJ2-1,CASSQGLAGGLWNEQFF,TGTGCCAGCAGCCAGGGACTAGCGGGAGGATTATGGAATGAGCAGTTCTTC
-,TRBV24-1,-,TRBJ2-3,CATALPSGTHTDTQYF,TGTGCCACCGCTCTCCCGAGCGGGACACACACAGATACGCAGTATTTT
-,TRBV5-1,-,TRBJ2-1,CASSRLGSELNEQFF,TGCGCCAGCAGCCGCCTGGGGTCAGAACTCAATGAGCAGTTCTTC
-,TRBV5-1,few,TRBJ2-7,CASRPPSDYEQYF,TGCGCCAGCAGACCCCCTAGTGACTACGAGCAGTACTTC
-,TRBV6-1,-,TRBJ1-2,CASSEERGIYGYTF,TGTGCCAGCAGTGAAGAGAGGGGGATTTATGGCTACACCTTC
-,TRBV5-1,-,TRBJ1-4,CASSPTRKYEKLFF,TGCGCCAGCAGCCCAACACGCAAGTATGAAAAACTGTTTTTT
TRBD1,TRBV7-8,-,TRBJ1-1,CASSSRDRGPGTEAFF,TGTGCCAGCAGCTCTCGGGACAGGGGGCCGGGGACTGAAGCTTTCTTT
-,TRBV3-1,-,TRBJ1-3,CASSQDRQGPSGNTIYF,TGTGCCAGCAGCCAAGATAGGCAGGGGCCCTCTGGAAACACCATATATTTT
-,TRBV3-1,-,TRBJ1-2,CASSLLDLTGGYTF,TGTGCCAGCAGCCTCCTAGACCTGACAGGCGGCTACACCTTC
TRBD1,TRBV12-3/TRBV12-4,-,TRBJ1-5,CASTQQGYSNQPQHF,TGTGCCAGCACTCAACAGGGGTATAGCAATCAGCCCCAGCATTTT
-,TRBV6-6,few,TRBJ2-1,CASSMSGTNNEQFF,TGTGCCAGCAGTATGTCGGGAACTAACAATGAGCAGTTCTTC
-,TRBV29-1,few,TRBJ2-1,CSVEASSNEQFF,TGCAGCGTTGAGGCTAGCAGCAATGAGCAGTTCTTC
-,TRBV29-1,-,TRBJ1-1,CSVERPNGQNEAFF,TGCAGCGTTGAACGTCCTAACGGACAGAATGAAGCTTTCTTT
-,TRBV6-1,-,TRBJ2-7,CASSEALDEQYF,TGTGCCAGCAGTGAAGCCCTGGACGAGCAGTACTTC
TRBD1,TRBV24-1,-,TRBJ2-5,CATSAHRGLGETQYF,TGTGCCACCAGTGCCCACAGGGGGCTAGGAGAGACCCAGTACTTC
-,TRBV5-1,few,TRBJ2-1,CASSLEGPRQFF,TGCGCCAGCAGCTTGGAGGGCCCAAGGCAGTTCTTC
-,TRBV4-3,-,TRBJ2-3,CASSHTSGSTDTKYF,TGCGCCAGCAGCCATACGTCAGGGAGCACAGATACGAAGTATTTT
-,TRBV29-1,-,TRBJ1-2,CSVDGQDYGYTF,TGCAGCGTTGACGGTCAGGACTATGGCTACACCTTC
TRBD1,TRBV28,-,TRBJ2-7,CASRPLGDRGDEQYF,TGTGCCAGCAGACCCCTCGGGGACAGGGGAGACGAGCAGTACTTC
-,TRBV24-1,-,TRBJ2-1,CATAQQTYNEQFF,TGTGCCACCGCACAACAGACGTACAATGAGCAGTTCTTC
TRBD2,TRBV6-2/TRBV6-3,few,TRBJ2-5,CASSYFGLAVQETQYF,TGTGCCAGCAGTTACTTTGGACTAGCGGTCCAAGAGACCCAGTACTTC
TRBD1,TRBV30,few,TRBJ2-1,CAWSPTGQGGYEQFF,TGTGCCTGGAGTCCTACGGGACAGGGGGGGTATGAGCAGTTCTTC
TRBD1,TRBV11-2,few,TRBJ1-4,CASSFENLPGQVSPRVGEKLFF,TGTGCCAGCAGCTTCGAGAACCTACCGGGACAGGTTTCCCCTCGGGTCGGTGAAAAACTGTTTTTT
TRBD1,TRBV4-1,-,TRBJ1-1,CASSRQGGMNTEAFF,TGCGCCAGCAGCCGCCAGGGGGGCATGAACACTGAAGCTTTCTTT
-,TRBV11-2,once,TRBJ1-2,CASSSEGDGYTF,TGTGCCAGCAGCTCGGAGGGAGATGGCTACACCTTC
TRBD2,TRBV6-4,few,TRBJ2-2,CASKERESDTGELFF,TGTGCCAGTAAAGAGCGGGAGAGTGACACCGGGGAGCTGTTTTTT
-,TRBV5-6,many,TRBJ2-5,CASSPAGSTQTQYF,TGTGCCAGCAGCCCTGCCGGGAGCACCCAGACCCAGTACTTC
TRBD1,TRBV5-1,-,TRBJ1-6,CASSVTGENSPLHF,TGCGCCAGCAGCGTCACAGGGGAGAATTCACCCCTCCACTTT